This entry lists 29 T cell receptor beta chains sequenced from one sample in a study of blood T cell repertoires in COVID-19. Assay used: immunoSEQ multiplex PCR; TCRdb lists only in-frame clones, some missing. Of about 170,000 clones listed, 90% are singletons. Sequencing input: peripheral blood. These receptors were obtained from a man aged 45-65 years with acute or convalescent COVID-19.

This chain links TRBV28 with TRBJ2-1; 10 positions agree with TRBD2. V was clipped by 6 bases and J by 3 bases; unmatched bases: 5. The CDR3 extends over 15 amino acids. CDR1 is MDHEN, CDR2 SYDVKM, per germline. The CDR3 spells CASRPGLAVYNEQFF. The CDR3 coding sequence is TGTGCCAGCAGACCAGGACTAGCGGTCTACAATGAGCAGTTCTTC. The whole variable domain, filled in from reference TRBV28 and TRBJ2-1, reads DVKVTQSSRYLVKRTGEKVFLECVQDMDHENMFWYRQDPGLGLRLIYFSYDVKMKEKGDIPEGYSVSREKKERFSLILESASTNQTSMYLCASRPGLAVYNEQFFGPGTRLTVL.

The genes are TRBV10-3 and TRBJ1-1, with D tentatively TRBD1 (6 bases). The CDR3 consists of 13 residues. The germline gives CDR1 ENHRY, CDR2 SYGVKD. With 5 bases removed from V and 4 bases from J, the gap between germline ends came to 11 bases. This chain's CDR3 is CAISLQGTTEAFF. The CDR3 DNA sequence: TGTGCCATCAGTCTTCAGGGGACCACTGAAGCTTTCTTT.

The V and J genes are TRBV14 and TRBJ1-1; no clear D. The CDR3 is 12 amino acids. V dropped 6 bases and J dropped 2 bases, with 7 bases sitting between them. Germline V gene lookup returns CDR1 SGHDN and CDR2 FVKESK. CDR3 amino acids: CASSFSNTEAFF. CDR3 nucleotide sequence: TGTGCCAGCAGTTTTAGTAACACTGAAGCTTTCTTT. Supplemented by reference TRBV14 and TRBJ1-1, the full variable domain reads EAGVTQFPSHSVIEKGQTVTLRCDPISGHDNLYWYRRVMGKEIKFLLHFVKESKQDESGMPNNRFLAERTGGTYSTLKVQPAELEDSGVYFCASSFSNTEAFFGQGTRLTVV.

This chain joins TRBV5-1 and TRBJ2-7, with 8 bases fitting TRBD1. V gave up 2 bases and J gave up 1 base; unmatched junction bases: 8. This CDR3 has 16 amino acids. Germline CDR1 reads SGHRS; CDR2 reads YFSETQ. CDR3 coding DNA: TGCGCCAGCAGCTTCCGTAAACAGGGGGTGTCCTACGAGCAGTACGTC. Encoded protein: CASSFRKQGVSYEQYV.

The rearrangement joins TRBV7-9 to TRBJ2-7, with D maybe TRBD1 (6 bases). Per germline, CDR1 SEHNR and CDR2 FQNEAQ (reference sequence). The CDR3 totals 14 residues. Trimming pared 7 bases from V and 4 bases from J, leaving 17 bases between. The CDR3 reads CASTQSDRLYEQYF. As DNA, the CDR3 is TGTGCCAGCACCCAGTCCGACAGGTTATACGAGCAGTACTTC.

The chain has TRBV7-9 and TRBJ2-2; tentatively, D is TRBD1 (6 bases). V gave up 4 bases and J gave up 7 bases, with 16 bases separating them. CDR1 is SEHNR, CDR2 FQNEAQ, per germline (reference sequence). This CDR3 is 15 amino acids long. CDR3 coding DNA: TGTGCCAGCAGCTCCCAATCCCCCAGGGGCGGGGAGCTGTTTTTT. It codes for CASSSQSPRGGELFF.

This chain connects TRBV19 to TRBJ2-6; 10 bases fit TRBD1. In germline, CDR1 is LNHDA, CDR2 SQIVND (reference sequence). The length of the CDR3 is 17 residues. V was clipped by 5 bases and J by 2 bases; unmatched bases: 6. The CDR3 coding sequence is TGTGCCAGTAGTCCTCGGGACAGGGGAACTGGGGCCAACGTCCTGACTTTC. Encoded protein: CASSPRDRGTGANVLTF.

The rearrangement joins TRBV7-3 to TRBJ2-5; 7 nucleotides match TRBD2. The V gene's germline CDR1 is SGHTA and CDR2 FQGTGA. The CDR3 length is 14 residues. J lost 4 bases, V lost 5 bases, and 7 bases had no gene match. The CDR3 protein is CASSPSGGSETQYF. DNA of the CDR3: TGTGCCAGCAGCCCTTCCGGGGGGTCAGAGACCCAGTACTTC.

V is TRBV30 and J is TRBJ1-5, with 9 bases aligning to TRBD1. The CDR3 length is 15 residues. V lost 5 bases and J lost 7; bases outside the gene matches: 12. Germline lookup yields CDR1 GTSNPN and CDR2 SVGIG (reference sequence). Here the CDR3 DNA reads TGTGCCTGGGGTACCCCGGGACAGGGTTTCCAGCCCCAGCATTTT. This translates into CAWGTPGQGFQPQHF.

The chain combines TRBV19 with TRBJ2-6, with D tentatively TRBD2 (6 bases). The V gene lost 7 bases and the J gene lost 2 bases, with 21 bases spanning the gap. In germline, CDR1 is LNHDA, CDR2 SQIVND (reference sequence). This CDR3 has 18 amino acids. This CDR3 is CASKRTAGTGAGANVLTF. The CDR3, as DNA: TGTGCCAGTAAACGCACGGCGGGGACCGGGGCTGGGGCCAACGTCCTGACTTTC.

The chain is built from TRBV6-6 and TRBJ2-1; D not resolved. CDR3 size: 15 residues. Per the germline V gene, CDR1 is MNHNY and CDR2 is SVGAGI (reference sequence). V dropped 6 bases and J dropped 2 bases, with 14 bases sitting between them. CDR3 sequence reads: CASRLLESPYNEQFF. CDR3 in DNA: TGTGCCAGCAGGCTCCTAGAATCTCCCTACAATGAGCAGTTCTTC.

The J gene is TRBJ1-5, the V gene TRBV10-3; D is undetermined. This CDR3 is 15 amino acids long. CDR1 and CDR2 from the germline V gene are ENHRY and SYGVKD. Trimming took off 3 bases at V and 6 bases at J, with 15 bases between the two ends. The chain's CDR3 is CAISETANGRQPQHF. The CDR3 DNA reads TGTGCCATCAGTGAAACGGCGAATGGGCGTCAGCCCCAGCATTTT.

The chain joins TRBV2 to TRBJ1-5; tentatively, D is TRBD1 (5 bases). Germline V lookup: CDR1 SNHLY, CDR2 FYNNEI. V lost 7 bases to trimming and J lost 2 bases, with 12 bases between them. The CDR3 runs to 14 residues. CDR3 nucleotides: TGTGCCAGCAAGGGAGGGGAAGGCAATCAGCCCCAGCATTTT. Encoded protein: CASKGGEGNQPQHF.

V usage is TRBV19 and J usage is TRBJ1-4; 7 positions match TRBD1. Germline V gene data show CDR1 as LNHDA and CDR2 as SQIVND (reference sequence). The CDR3 extends over 15 amino acids. The J segment lost 9 bases and the V segment lost 6 bases, leaving 13 bases of the junction unmatched. The CDR3 protein is CASSDRGGASKKLFF. In DNA form, the CDR3 reads TGTGCCAGTAGCGACCGAGGGGGCGCAAGTAAAAAACTGTTTTTT.

The chain couples TRBV5-1 to TRBJ2-7; the D is unclear. Per germline, CDR1 SGHRS and CDR2 YFSETQ. The CDR3 runs 16 residues. Trimming removed 0 bases from V and 0 bases from J, with 13 bases in between. The CDR3 protein is CASSLGTGGTSYEQYV. CDR3 bases: TGCGCCAGCAGCTTGGGTACGGGTGGAACCTCCTACGAGCAGTACGTC.

The rearrangement uses TRBV6-5 and TRBJ2-7; the match to TRBD1 covers 7 bases. With 5 bases clipped from V and 4 bases from J, the junction kept 8 bases outside the gene matches. The CDR3 runs 14 residues. Germline assignment: CDR1 MNHEY and CDR2 SVGAGI. CDR3 in amino acids: CASSPETGYYEQYF. The CDR3 nucleotides are TGTGCCAGCAGTCCCGAGACAGGGTATTACGAGCAGTACTTC.

The chain couples TRBV6-6 to TRBJ2-7, with D possibly matching TRBD1 (6 bases). CDR3 size: 20 residues. Germline V gene lookup returns CDR1 MNHNY and CDR2 SVGAGI (reference sequence). The germline V and J ends were trimmed by 5 bases and 3 bases, with 32 bases remaining between them. CDR3: CASSRASLDPGWDKNYEQYV. CDR3 nucleotides: TGTGCCAGCAGTCGGGCTTCTCTCGACCCTGGCTGGGACAAAAACTACGAGCAGTACGTC.

The chain combines TRBV5-5 with TRBJ1-1; D unclear. Germline CDR1 SGHKS, CDR2 YYEKEE (reference sequence). CDR3 length: 13 amino acids. Trimming stripped 2 bases from V and 3 bases from J, with 8 bases between. The CDR3 reads CASSFRSDTEAFF. As DNA, the CDR3 is TGTGCCAGCAGCTTCCGCTCGGACACTGAAGCTTTCTTT.

The chain's CDR3 is CASSWGTGAGFLSEQYF. In DNA form, the CDR3 reads TGTGCCAGCAGCTGGGGGACGGGAGCGGGATTCTTGAGCGAGCAGTACTTC. The chain joins TRBV5-4 to TRBJ2-7; 7 bases map to TRBD2. CDR3 length equals 17 residues. Germline-derived CDR1 and CDR2 are SGHNT and YYREEE (reference sequence). The trim removed 3 bases at V and 6 bases at J, leaving 18 bases unmatched.

For this clone: Germline and junction disagree at one end, which may indicate a read error. At the DNA level, this CDR3 is encoded by other sequences in the same sample as well. The genes are TRBV7-2 and TRBJ1-2, with D possibly TRBD1 on 6 matching bases. Germline CDR1 SGHTA, CDR2 FQGNSA. The CDR3 covers 14 residues. The DNA for the CDR3 is TGCGCCAGCAGCCTTACAGGGAAGGGGCCTGGCTACACCTTC. Amino acids: CASSLTGKGPGYTF.

The chain employs TRBV9 and TRBJ2-3; 8 nucleotides line up with TRBD1. Unmatched junction bases numbered 7, after V lost 2 bases and J lost 2 bases. There are 16 residues in the CDR3. Germline V gene sequence: CDR1 SGDLS, CDR2 YYNGEE. The DNA for the CDR3 is TGTGCCAGCAGCGTTTCCGGGACAGGACTCACAGATACGCAGTATTTT. It translates to CASSVSGTGLTDTQYF.

DNA for the CDR3: TGTGCCAGCGGCAAGCTAGCAACGAACACCGGGGAGCTGTTTTTT. Translating it yields CASGKLATNTGELFF. The genes are TRBV2 and TRBJ2-2; D perhaps matches TRBD2 (5 bases). CDR3 length: 15 amino acids. The ends were cut back, 8 bases at V and 0 bases at J, with 13 bases in the middle. Per germline, CDR1 SNHLY and CDR2 FYNNEI.

The chain employs TRBV7-6 and TRBJ1-5; D remains unclear. Germline V gene data show CDR1 as SGHVS and CDR2 as FNYEAQ. This CDR3 spans 14 amino acids. Between the trimmed V and J ends, which lost 5 bases and 7 bases, there was a span of 15 bases. The DNA of the CDR3 is TGTGCCAGCAGCCCCACGGCGACTTTGCAGCCCCAGCATTTT. It codes for CASSPTATLQPQHF. Based on the CDR3 plus reference TRBV7-6 and TRBJ1-5, the full variable domain is GAGVSQSPRYKVTKRGQDVALRCDPISGHVSLYWYRQALGQGPEFLTYFNYEAQQDKSGLPNDRFSAERPEGSISTLTIQRTEQRDSAMYRCASSPTATLQPQHFGDGTRLSIL.

The rearrangement joins TRBV10-3 to TRBJ2-7; D call uncertain. Trimming shortened V by 7 bases and J by 0 bases, and 10 bases separated the two germline ends. Germline V gives CDR1 ENHRY, CDR2 SYGVKD. The CDR3 has 13 residues. CDR3 DNA sequence: TGTGCCATCACCCCGGAGTTCTCCTACGAGCAGTACTTC. As protein: CAITPEFSYEQYF.

In its sample, this clone was seen a few times. This sequence joins TRBV2 and TRBJ1-2, with D maybe TRBD1 (6 bases). The CDR3 extends over 13 amino acids. Germline loops: CDR1 SNHLY, CDR2 FYNNEI. With 3 bases removed from V and 5 bases from J, the gap between germline ends came to 10 bases. The CDR3, as DNA: TGTGCCAGCAGTGAGGACAGATATTATGGCTACACCTTC. Translation: CASSEDRYYGYTF.

V gene TRBV3-1 (or the pseudogene TRBV3-2) combines with J gene TRBJ2-1; 7 bases are shared with TRBD2. Trimming cost V 1 base and J 5 bases; bases outside gene matches: 5. The CDR3 is made up of 15 amino acids. Germline loops: CDR1 LGHDT, CDR2 YNNKEL (reference sequence). The CDR3, as DNA: TGTGCCAGCAGCCAAGGCGGGAGTGGGCACAATGAGCAGTTCTTC. Protein: CASSQGGSGHNEQFF.

The chain employs TRBV25-1 and TRBJ2-2; 14 bases agree with TRBD2. The CDR3 loop spans 16 amino acids. Per the germline V gene, CDR1 is MGHDK and CDR2 is SYGVNS. V shed 6 bases, J shed 3 bases, and the junction held 3 bases outside the gene matches. Here the CDR3 reads CASRGTSGSDTGELFF. CDR3 nucleotide sequence: TGTGCCAGCAGGGGGACTAGCGGGAGTGACACCGGGGAGCTGTTTTTT.

The rearrangement uses TRBV21-1 and TRBJ2-1; TRBD2, the D gene given by the table, was not confirmed from the DNA. TRBV21-1 is listed as a pseudogene. The length of the CDR3 is 17 residues. CDR3 in amino acids: CASSKSGGAGAGYEQFF. In DNA, the CDR3 is TGTGCCAGCAGCAAATCTGGGGGCGCGGGAGCGGGTTATGAGCAGTTCTTC.

The V gene is TRBV19, the J gene TRBJ2-4; tentative D call: TRBD2 (6 bases). The CDR3 consists of 13 residues. Trimming shortened V by 4 bases and J by 5 bases, and 9 bases separated the two germline ends. The V gene's germline CDR1 is LNHDA and CDR2 SQIVND (reference sequence). CDR3 in amino acids: CASSRGLENIQYF. The CDR3 bases are TGTGCCAGTAGTAGGGGACTCGAAAACATTCAGTACTTC.